Following are 23 T cell receptor beta chains from one sample sequenced in a study of T cells in Graves' hyperthyroidism and ophthalmopathy. TCR beta CDR3 regions were amplified from RNA transcripts. Researchers ran a first-round RT-PCR on the TCR CDR3 using the HTBI primer set. TCRdb re-called the multiplex PCR reads with MiXCR, one entry per CDR3 protein. The table records 620,000 or so distinct CDR3 sequences, around 15% of them present only once. Sequencing was done on a sample of blood. The receptors shown here come from a woman in her 50s with Graves' ophthalmopathy.

This clonotype has ten or more counts. This sequence joins TRBV5-1 and TRBJ2-1; 7 bases fit TRBD2. Germline V CDR1 and CDR2: SGHRS, YFSETQ. Trimming removed 4 bases from V and 7 bases from J; junction bases left unmatched: 8. This CDR3 has 14 amino acids. This CDR3 is CASSLGWGGNEQFF. The CDR3 region has the DNA TGCGCCAGCAGCCTTGGATGGGGGGGTAATGAGCAGTTCTTC.

The chain joins TRBV20-1 to TRBJ2-7; possibly TRBD1 for D (5 bases). Germline V gene lookup returns CDR1 DFQATT and CDR2 SNEGSKA (reference sequence). CDR3 length: 14 amino acids. The V gene lost 6 bases and the J gene lost 6 bases, with 21 bases spanning the gap. The chain's CDR3 is CSAPAPGQTSEQYF. The CDR3 DNA is TGCAGTGCCCCCGCCCCCGGACAAACCTCCGAGCAGTACTTC.

This clonotype was counted many times. The chain couples TRBV20-1 to TRBJ2-1, with 13 bases identical to TRBD2. This CDR3 comprises 17 residues. Per germline, CDR1 DFQATT and CDR2 SNEGSKA (reference sequence). The ends lost 3 bases at V and 8 bases at J; junction bases unmatched: 13. In DNA, the CDR3 is TGCAGTGCTAGTCCTCCTACCGGGACTAGCGGGATCGATGAGCAGTTCTTC. It codes for CSASPPTGTSGIDEQFF.

This clonotype was detected a few times. The chain combines TRBV28 with TRBJ2-6; 7 positions agree with TRBD1. The germline CDR1 and CDR2 sequences are MDHEN and SYDVKM. Trimming at V came to 6 bases and at J to 4 bases, leaving 6 bases not matched to a gene. This CDR3 is built from 15 residues. This CDR3 reads CASRPTGSGANVLTF. CDR3 nucleotide sequence: TGTGCCAGCAGACCGACAGGGAGCGGGGCCAACGTCCTGACTTTC. The full variable domain, rest sourced from reference TRBV28 and TRBJ2-6, is DVKVTQSSRYLVKRTGEKVFLECVQDMDHENMFWYRQDPGLGLRLIYFSYDVKMKEKGDIPEGYSVSREKKERFSLILESASTNQTSMYLCASRPTGSGANVLTFGAGSRLTVL.

This clonotype was seen more than once but under ten times. The chain links TRBV12-3 or TRBV12-4 to TRBJ1-5; no firm D call. The CDR3 sequence is 12 residues long. V lost 3 bases and J lost 6, with 6 bases in between. CDR3 nucleotide sequence: TGTGCCAGCAGTTTTCTAGTTCAGCCCCAGCATTTT. This gives the protein CASSFLVQPQHF.

The sample holds many counts of this clonotype. This rearrangement joins TRBV24-1 to TRBJ2-1, with 13 bases identical to TRBD2. Per germline, CDR1 KGHDR and CDR2 SFDVKD. The CDR3 covers 19 residues. Germline trimming cut 5 bases from V and 0 bases from J; bases unmatched to any gene: 9. Written as DNA, the CDR3 is TGTGCCACCAGTGCTCGGACTAGCGGGGGAACATACTCCTACAATGAGCAGTTCTTC. The encoded protein is CATSARTSGGTYSYNEQFF.

Only a few counts were recorded for this clonotype. V and J are TRBV7-8 and TRBJ2-3, with 14 bases that match TRBD2. CDR1 and CDR2 (germline): SGHVS, FQNEAQ. The CDR3 has 19 amino acids. V shed 3 bases, J shed 1 base, and the junction held 9 bases outside the gene matches. In nucleotides, the CDR3 is TGTGCCAGCAGCTTTGTGGTGGGACTAGCGGGAGTTGGCACAGATACGCAGTATTTT. This translates into CASSFVVGLAGVGTDTQYF.

The chain joins TRBV6-2 or TRBV6-3 to TRBJ1-5; D is ambiguous. Germline V gives CDR1 MNHEY, CDR2 SVGEGT. Trimming removed 2 bases at V and 7 bases at J, with 12 bases between. This CDR3 has 14 amino acids. The CDR3 region has the DNA TGTGCCAGCAGTTACCTTGGAGGGAGGCAGCCCCAGCATTTT. The encoded protein is CASSYLGGRQPQHF.

This clonotype was seen ten or more times. This chain uses TRBV28 with TRBJ2-7, with TRBD2 matching 10 bases. With V trimmed by 2 bases and J by 7 bases, 5 bases remained unmatched. The germline CDR1 and CDR2 sequences are MDHEN and SYDVKM. The CDR3 runs to 14 residues. The CDR3 region is CASSLLAGEWEQYF. For the CDR3, the DNA is TGTGCCAGCAGTTTACTAGCGGGAGAGTGGGAGCAGTACTTC.

This clonotype was recorded at least ten times. The chain uses TRBV2 and TRBJ2-4; D call uncertain. There are 15 residues in the CDR3. Per germline, CDR1 SNHLY and CDR2 FYNNEI. V gave up 6 bases and J gave up 1 base, with 13 bases separating them. The CDR3, as DNA: TGTGCCAGCAGCGCTCGGACGCGTGCCAAAAACATTCAGTACTTC. Encoded protein: CASSARTRAKNIQYF.

In this sample, this clonotype turned up many times. V is TRBV7-9 and J is TRBJ1-1; no clear D. The CDR3 extends over 12 amino acids. Looked up from germline, CDR1 is SEHNR and CDR2 is FQNEAQ (reference sequence). The V and J ends lost 1 base and 6 bases respectively, with 6 bases between them. The CDR3 sequence is CASSLVSSEAFF. The CDR3 DNA reads TGTGCCAGCAGCTTAGTTAGCTCTGAAGCTTTCTTT.

In its sample, this clonotype was seen many times. The chain couples TRBV11-2 to TRBJ2-7, with TRBD2 as a possible D gene (6 bases). Trimming shortened V by 4 bases and J by 2 bases, and 21 bases separated the two germline ends. The CDR3 sequence is 17 residues long. CDR1 SGHAT and CDR2 FQNNGV come from the germline V gene. This chain's CDR3 is CASSSGGSSGITYEQYF. The DNA of the CDR3 is TGTGCCAGCAGCTCCGGGGGTTCTTCAGGGATAACCTACGAGCAGTACTTC.

This clonotype was seen many times. The chain joins TRBV20-1 to TRBJ2-7, with TRBD1 as a possible D gene (6 bases). Trimming removed 2 bases at V and 5 bases at J, with 10 bases between. The CDR3 length is 12 residues. Germline CDR1 is DFQATT and CDR2 is SNEGSKA (reference sequence). The chain's CDR3 is CSARIQGDEQYF. DNA for the CDR3: TGCAGTGCTAGAATACAGGGTGACGAGCAGTACTTC.

This clonotype was recorded at least ten times. The genes are TRBV10-3 and TRBJ2-3; 9 bases map to TRBD2. The V segment lost 6 bases and the J segment 0 bases; nucleotides outside the gene matches: 4. Germline values: CDR1 ENHRY, CDR2 SYGVKD. CDR3 length: 15 amino acids. CDR3 bases: TGTGCCATCAGGGAGAGCGGGAGGAGCACAGATACGCAGTATTTT. Translating gives CAIRESGRSTDTQYF.

This clonotype was counted many times. Germline is not matched at one junction end, which may reflect a read error. The V call is TRBV2, the J call TRBJ2-1, with 10 bases fitting TRBD1. CDR1 and CDR2 (germline): SNHLY, FYNNEI. This CDR3 region has 14 residues. Written as DNA, the CDR3 is TGTGCCAGCAGGGAAGGGACAGGGGAGGACAAGCAGTTCTTC. Its protein product is CASREGTGEDKQFF.

This clonotype occurred many times. The chain carries TRBV5-5 and TRBJ2-7; maybe TRBD1 (6 bases). The germline CDR1 and CDR2 sequences are SGHKS and YYEKEE (reference sequence). This CDR3 has 15 amino acids. V lost 0 bases to trimming and J lost 3 bases, with 13 bases between them. CDR3 protein: CASSLVVGQIYEQYF. DNA for the CDR3: TGTGCCAGCAGCTTGGTAGTTGGACAGATCTACGAGCAGTACTTC.

There are a few counts of this clonotype. The rearrangement uses TRBV27 and TRBJ2-7; TRBD2 agrees at 9 bases. Per the germline V gene, CDR1 is MNHEY and CDR2 is SMNVEV (reference sequence). CDR3 length: 16 residues. Trimming removed 3 bases from V and 1 base from J; junction bases left unmatched: 7. The CDR3 region has the DNA TGTGCCAGCAGTTTTTTGGGCGGGAGGGGGTCCTACGAGCAGTACTTC. Translation: CASSFLGGRGSYEQYF.

This clonotype was detected only a few times. Just one base apart from a much larger clone, this may be a read error. This chain connects TRBV28 to TRBJ2-7; D is undetermined. The CDR3 runs to 12 residues. Looked up from germline, CDR1 is MDHEN and CDR2 is SYDVKM. CDR3 amino acids: CANSPPGYEQYF. CDR3 DNA: TGTGCCAACAGTCCCCCAGGCTACGAGCAGTACTTC. Complete variable domain (other parts from reference TRBV28 and TRBJ2-7): DVKVTQSSRYLVKRTGEKVFLECVQDMDHENMFWYRQDPGLGLRLIYFSYDVKMKEKGDIPEGYSVSREKKERFSLILESASTNQTSMYLCANSPPGYEQYFGPGTRLTVT.

This clonotype was recorded many times. The J gene is TRBJ2-1, the V gene TRBV12-3 or TRBV12-4; 11 bases are a match to TRBD1. V lost 5 bases and J lost 7; bases outside the gene matches: 10. The CDR3 runs to 16 residues. The CDR3 spells CASSPSSDRGRNEQFF. The CDR3 coding sequence is TGTGCCAGCAGTCCCTCTTCGGACAGGGGGCGAAATGAGCAGTTCTTC.

This chain connects TRBV3-1 to TRBJ2-3; 7 bases fit TRBD1. CDR1 and CDR2 (germline): LGHDT, YNNKEL (reference sequence). Losses at the gene ends were 7 bases for V and 4 bases for J; bases not matched to a gene: 8. CDR3 size: 14 residues. The CDR3 sequence: CASKGALRADTQYF. In nucleotides, the CDR3 is TGTGCCAGCAAGGGGGCCCTACGGGCAGATACGCAGTATTTT.

This clonotype was counted ten times or more. The chain links TRBV9 to TRBJ2-1; 8 nucleotides match TRBD2. After removal of 4 bases from V and 8 bases from J, the junction contained 2 bases not matched to a gene. Germline V lookup: CDR1 SGDLS, CDR2 YYNGEE. The CDR3 covers 12 residues. The CDR3 here is CASSTGGYEQFF. The CDR3, as DNA: TGTGCCAGCAGCACGGGAGGGTATGAGCAGTTCTTC.

V is TRBV29-1 and J is TRBJ2-4; the D gene could be TRBD1 or TRBD2 (5 bases each). The CDR3 totals 14 residues. With 7 bases removed from V and 5 bases from J, the gap between germline ends came to 18 bases. The germline gives CDR1 SQVTM, CDR2 ANQGSEA. DNA of the CDR3: TGCAGCGCCGAACGGAGGCGAGGGGAAAACATTCAGTACTTC. It codes for CSAERRRGENIQYF.

This clonotype was counted many times. The rearrangement uses TRBV28 and TRBJ2-3; D might be TRBD2 (5 bases). V was trimmed by 10 bases and J by 6 bases, leaving 11 bases between them. The CDR3 runs to 11 residues. The germline CDR1 and CDR2 sequences are MDHEN and SYDVKM. DNA of the CDR3: TGTGCCACCGACGGGGTGGATACGCAGTATTTT. This translates into CATDGVDTQYF.